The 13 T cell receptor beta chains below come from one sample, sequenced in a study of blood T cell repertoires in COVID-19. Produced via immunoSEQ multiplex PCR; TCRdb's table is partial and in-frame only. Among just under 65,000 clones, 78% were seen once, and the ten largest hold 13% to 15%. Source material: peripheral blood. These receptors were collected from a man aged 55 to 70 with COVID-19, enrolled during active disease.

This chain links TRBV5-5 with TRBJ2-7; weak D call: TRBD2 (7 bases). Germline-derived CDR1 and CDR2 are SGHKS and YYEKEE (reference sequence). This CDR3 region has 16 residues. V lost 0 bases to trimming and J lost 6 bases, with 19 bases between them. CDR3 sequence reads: CASSLGGGAGTSEQYF. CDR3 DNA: TGTGCCAGCAGCTTGGGCGGGGGCGCCGGCACTAGCGAGCAGTACTTC.

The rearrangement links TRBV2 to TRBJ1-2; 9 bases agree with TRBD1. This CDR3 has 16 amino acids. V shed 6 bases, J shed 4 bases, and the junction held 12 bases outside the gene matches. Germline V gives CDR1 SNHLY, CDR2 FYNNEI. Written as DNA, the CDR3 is TGTGCCAGCAGCGCAACCCAACAGGGGGCAACCTATGGCTACACCTTC. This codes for CASSATQQGATYGYTF.

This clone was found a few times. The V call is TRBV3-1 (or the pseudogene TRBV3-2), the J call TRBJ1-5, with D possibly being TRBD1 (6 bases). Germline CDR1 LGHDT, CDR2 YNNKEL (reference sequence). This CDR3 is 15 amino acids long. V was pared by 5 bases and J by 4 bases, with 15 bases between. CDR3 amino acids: CASSDRDKGNQPQHF. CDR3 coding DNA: TGTGCCAGCAGCGACCGGGACAAGGGAAATCAGCCCCAGCATTTT.

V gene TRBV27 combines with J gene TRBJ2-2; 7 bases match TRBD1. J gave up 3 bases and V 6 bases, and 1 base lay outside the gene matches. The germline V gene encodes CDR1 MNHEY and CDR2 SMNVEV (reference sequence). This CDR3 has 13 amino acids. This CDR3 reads CASSQGDTGELFF. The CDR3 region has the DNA TGTGCCAGCAGCCAGGGGGACACCGGGGAGCTGTTTTTT.

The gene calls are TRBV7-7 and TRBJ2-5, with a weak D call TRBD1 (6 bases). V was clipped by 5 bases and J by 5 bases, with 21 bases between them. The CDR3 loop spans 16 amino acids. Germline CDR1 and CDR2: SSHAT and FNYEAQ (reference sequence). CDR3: CASSPGHLVQGETQYF. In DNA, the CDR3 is TGTGCCAGCAGCCCGGGACACCTCGTTCAGGGCGAGACCCAGTACTTC.

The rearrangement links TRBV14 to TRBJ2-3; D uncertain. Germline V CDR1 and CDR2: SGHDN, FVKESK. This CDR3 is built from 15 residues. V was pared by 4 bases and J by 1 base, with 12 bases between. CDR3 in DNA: TGTGCCAGCAGCCCCCATGTGAGCGGCACAGATACGCAGTATTTT. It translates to CASSPHVSGTDTQYF.

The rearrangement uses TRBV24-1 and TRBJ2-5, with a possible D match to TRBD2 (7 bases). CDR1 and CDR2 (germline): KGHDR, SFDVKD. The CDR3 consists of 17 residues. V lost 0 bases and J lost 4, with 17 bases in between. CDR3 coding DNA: TGTGCCACCAGTGATTTGTGGGGGGGGCAGGGACGAGAGACCCAGTACTTC. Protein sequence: CATSDLWGGQGRETQYF.

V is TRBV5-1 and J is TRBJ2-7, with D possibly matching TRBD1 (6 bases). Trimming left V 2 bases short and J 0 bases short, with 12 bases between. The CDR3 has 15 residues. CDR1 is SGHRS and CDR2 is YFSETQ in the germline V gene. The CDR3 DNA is TGCGCCAGCAGCTTTGGACAGCGGCCCTCCTACGAGCAGTACTTC. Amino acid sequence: CASSFGQRPSYEQYF.

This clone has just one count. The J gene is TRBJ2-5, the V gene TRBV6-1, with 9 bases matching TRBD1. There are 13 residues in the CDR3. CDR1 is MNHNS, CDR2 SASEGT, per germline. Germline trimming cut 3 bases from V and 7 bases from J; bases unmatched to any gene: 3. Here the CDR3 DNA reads TGTGCCAGCAGTGAGGGACAGGGTGCGACCCAGTACTTC. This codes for CASSEGQGATQYF.

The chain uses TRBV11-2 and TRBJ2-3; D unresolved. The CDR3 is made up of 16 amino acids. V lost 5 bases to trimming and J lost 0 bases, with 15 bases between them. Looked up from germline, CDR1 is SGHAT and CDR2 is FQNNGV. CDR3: CASSPSSESSTDTQYF. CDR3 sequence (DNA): TGTGCCAGCAGCCCCTCATCGGAGTCTAGCACAGATACGCAGTATTTT.

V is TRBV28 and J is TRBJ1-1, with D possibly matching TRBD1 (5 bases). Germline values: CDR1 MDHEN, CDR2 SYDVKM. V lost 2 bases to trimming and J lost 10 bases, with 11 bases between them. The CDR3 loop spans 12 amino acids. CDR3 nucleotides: TGTGCCAGCAGTTTAGAACAGGCCCCAGCTTTCTTT. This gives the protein CASSLEQAPAFF.

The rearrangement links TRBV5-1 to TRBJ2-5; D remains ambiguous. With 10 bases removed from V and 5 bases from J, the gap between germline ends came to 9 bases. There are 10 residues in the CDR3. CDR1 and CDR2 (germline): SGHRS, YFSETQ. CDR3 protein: CAASRETQYF. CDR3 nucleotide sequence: TGCGCCGCCTCGAGGGAGACCCAGTACTTC.

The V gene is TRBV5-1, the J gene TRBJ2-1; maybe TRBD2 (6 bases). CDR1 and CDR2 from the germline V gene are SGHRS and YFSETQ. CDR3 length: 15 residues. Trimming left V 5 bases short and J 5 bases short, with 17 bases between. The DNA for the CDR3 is TGCGCCAGCAGTACCGGGACTCACGTGGACAATGAGCAGTTCTTC. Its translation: CASSTGTHVDNEQFF.